The TCR beta chain under discussion was sequenced for a study of cytomegalovirus exposure and HLA in healthy donors. The V gene's germline CDR1 is SGHDT and CDR2 YYEEEE. This CDR3 has 14 amino acids. Trimming took 4 bases from V and 9 from J; bases not matched to a gene: 7. This clone turned up a few times. Its antigen is not known. Though nominally healthy at sampling, donors likely had unrecorded immune exposures. Regarding the study as a whole: A few CMV-associated chains were confirmed in vitro to be specific for CMV antigens. A later analysis appeared to link common viral pathogens to several of the most significant clusters. The study assumed roughly uniform donor sequencing depth for presence/absence analyses.

The PCR had 60 Vbeta and 13 Jbeta primers. Here immunoSEQ multiplex PCR was the method, and the copy in TCRdb shows in-frame clones only, minus some. This repertoire shows some 190,000 clones, about four fifths found once; its top ten account for under 2%. The chain recombines TRBV5-6 with TRBJ1-6; TRBD1 agrees at 7 bases. The sequencing input was PBMCs. The clonotype comes from a woman aged 25 to 45 in good health and CMV-seronegative. CDR3 amino acids: CASSGTALSSPLHF. The DNA of the CDR3 is TGTGCCAGCAGCGGGACAGCCCTTTCTTCACCCCTCCACTTT.